This paragraph covers one TCR beta chain sequence. No antigen is known for it. The same CDR3 is also encoded by other DNA sequences in this sample. The germline V and J ends were trimmed by 2 bases and 6 bases, with 14 bases remaining between them. The CDR3 runs to 15 residues. The germline CDR1 and CDR2 sequences are MGHRA and YSYEKL. The sample is drawn from a study of immune evolution from preneoplasia to lung adenocarcinoma. Some clones are missing from TCRdb's copy, which holds only in-frame ones; the method was immunoSEQ multiplex PCR. The repertoire holds approximately 4,700 clones, with 77% as singletons. Points from the study as a whole: Compared with EGFR-mutant or double wild-type lesions, KRAS-mutant nodules were more clonal.

The receptor's source is a person aged 60-79 years with lung adenocarcinoma. Sequenced material: FFPE lung adenocarcinoma in situ tissue. The V and J genes are TRBV4-1 and TRBJ2-1; TRBD1 might be the D (6 bases). For the CDR3, the DNA is TGCGCCAGCAGCCAAACAGGGCCGAGGTTCAATGAGCAGTTCTTC. It encodes CASSQTGPRFNEQFF.